This T cell receptor (beta chain) was sequenced during a study of CD8 T cells in ankylosing spondylitis. Whole-study results and caveats: Existing reports had already noted some motif variants in reactive arthritis synovial fluid and blood.

Each CDR3 protein is one row after TCRdb ran MiXCR on the 5' RACE reads. Among about 39,000 distinct CDR3 sequences listed, less than 4% were seen once. V lost 1 base to trimming and J lost 7 bases, with 9 bases between them. CDR1 is SGDLS, CDR2 YYNGEE, per germline. The CDR3 is 13 residues long. Note on this clonotype: Its antigen is still unknown.

Sequenced material: blood, either unsorted or a sorted T cell fraction (not recorded which). The sequence came from a male donor with ankylosing spondylitis or in good health (not recorded which). The V and J genes are TRBV9 and TRBJ2-1; D remains ambiguous. The CDR3, as DNA: TGTGCCAGCAGCGTATCCCCAACGAATGAGCAGTTCTTC. It encodes CASSVSPTNEQFF.